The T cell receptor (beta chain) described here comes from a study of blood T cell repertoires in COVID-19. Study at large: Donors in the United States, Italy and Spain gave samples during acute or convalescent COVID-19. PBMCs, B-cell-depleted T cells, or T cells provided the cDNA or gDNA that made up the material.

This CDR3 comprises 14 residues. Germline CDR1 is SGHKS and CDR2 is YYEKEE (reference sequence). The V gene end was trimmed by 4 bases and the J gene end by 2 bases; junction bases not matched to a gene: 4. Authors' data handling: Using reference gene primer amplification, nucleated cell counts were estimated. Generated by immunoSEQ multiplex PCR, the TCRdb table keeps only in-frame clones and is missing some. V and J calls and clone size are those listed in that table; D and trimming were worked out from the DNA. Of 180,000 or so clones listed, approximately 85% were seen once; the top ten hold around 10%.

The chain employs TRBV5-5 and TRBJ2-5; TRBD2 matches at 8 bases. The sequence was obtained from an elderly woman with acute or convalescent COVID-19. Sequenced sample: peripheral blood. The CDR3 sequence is CASSIGLAQETQYF. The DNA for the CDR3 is TGTGCCAGCAGCATCGGACTAGCACAAGAGACCCAGTACTTC.